The T cell receptor (beta chain) under discussion was sequenced for a study of shared clonotypes between healthy human individuals. Whole-study context: In total, the donors were two women and a few men aged 18 to 49. Study-wide points: Among the subsets, naive ones generally showed larger estimated richness than memory ones. The sole specimen, blood, was sampled, and tissue repertoires likely differ.

About this clone: What it recognizes is unknown.

Trimming shortened V by 7 bases and J by 1 base, and 8 bases separated the two germline ends. CDR1 and CDR2 from the germline V gene are MGHRA and YSYEKL. This CDR3 spans 14 amino acids. Splitting of each subset's genomic DNA was done evenly across several immunoSEQ plates. The data were produced by immunoSEQ multiplex PCR, yet TCRdb's version contains in-frame clones alone and is incomplete. Of roughly 2.6 million clones in the sample, 90% to 95% were seen once. This sequence was found in a young man in good health. The sequenced sample was naive CD4+ T cells sorted from blood. Stated subset: CD45RA+ positively selected. The chain carries TRBV4-1 and TRBJ2-6; D perhaps matches TRBD1 (5 bases). The CDR3 sequence: CASNDRSGANVLTF. Here the CDR3 DNA reads TGCGCCAGCAATGACAGATCTGGGGCCAACGTCCTGACTTTC.